The rows below give T cell receptor beta chains drawn from one sample of a study of CD8+ T cells in alopecia areata. Profiling relied on immunoSEQ multiplex PCR, and the TCRdb table lists in-frame clones only, not all of them. Of some 200,000 clones listed, roughly three fifths are singletons. The material sequenced was CD4+ T cells sorted from blood, taken at week 4, from a patient treated with tofacitinib. The receptors derive from a human donor with alopecia areata. Each CDR3 is given with its conserved first and last residue. The D gene is left open where the match is weak. A row's size may be missing; if present it is once, few, many or a size class.

V gene	clone size	J gene	D gene	CDR3 DNA	CDR3 protein
TRBV7-8	-	TRBJ2-7	TRBD1	TGTGCCAGCAGCTCGCGGACAGGGCAACGCGAGCAGTACTTC	CASSSRTGQREQYF
TRBV19	-	TRBJ2-2	-	TGTGCCAGTGGTGGATTCACCGGGGAGCTGTTTTTT	CASGGFTGELFF
TRBV29-1	-	TRBJ2-7	TRBD2	TGCAGCGTTGAAAAGGGCTGGCGGGGGAAATCCTACGAGCAGTACTTC	CSVEKGWRGKSYEQYF
TRBV7-2	-	TRBJ2-7	-	TGTGCCAGCAGCTTAGACGAGCGGACCTCCTACGAGCAGTACTTC	CASSLDERTSYEQYF
TRBV5-4	-	TRBJ1-2	-	TGTGCCAGCAGCCCTCCACCTGGGAATGGCTACACCTTC	CASSPPPGNGYTF
TRBV9	few	TRBJ2-5	TRBD2	TGTGCCAGCAGCGTAGCTAGGACTAGCCGAAAAGAGACCCAGTACTTC	CASSVARTSRKETQYF
TRBV5-1	few	TRBJ2-3	-	TGCGCCAGCAGCTTGGACTCTCCGAGGACAGATACGCAGTATTTT	CASSLDSPRTDTQYF
TRBV29-1	-	TRBJ2-1	TRBD2	TGCAGCGTTGAAAGTGGTTTTATGCTAGCGGGGACGACCGGCGAGCAGTTCTTC	CSVESGFMLAGTTGEQFF
TRBV28	-	TRBJ2-7	-	TGTGCCAGCAGTTCCAGGAGACTTATCCGCTACGAGCAGTACTTC	CASSSRRLIRYEQYF
TRBV27	-	TRBJ1-2	-	TGTGCCAGCAGGTCGACTAATTGGGGGCGGGATGGCTACACCTTC	CASRSTNWGRDGYTF
TRBV7-2	-	TRBJ1-2	-	TGTGCCAGCAGCTCCACGCTGACCGGAGGCTACACCTTC	CASSSTLTGGYTF
TRBV5-1	-	TRBJ2-3	-	TGCGCCAGCAGCTTAGGTACCGCAGATACGCAGTATTTT	CASSLGTADTQYF
TRBV14	-	TRBJ1-1	-	TGTGCCAGCAGCTTGAGTATGAACACTGAAGCTTTCTTT	CASSLSMNTEAFF
TRBV7-9	-	TRBJ1-2	-	TGTGCCAGCAGCCCCCTCGGGCAATATGGCTACACCTTC	CASSPLGQYGYTF
TRBV30	-	TRBJ2-7	-	TGTGCCTGGAGTGTCCCCAGTCCCAGCTCCTACGAGCAGTACTTC	CAWSVPSPSSYEQYF
TRBV2	-	TRBJ2-3	-	TGTGCCAGCAACTACCTAGTGGCAGATACGCAGTATTTT	CASNYLVADTQYF
TRBV5-1	few	TRBJ2-7	-	TGCGCCAGCAGCTTGGACACGGGAAGGGGCTACGAGCAGTACTTC	CASSLDTGRGYEQYF
TRBV14	-	TRBJ1-1	TRBD1	TGTGCCAGCAGCCTGGGACAGGCATTTGAGGCTTTCTTT	CASSLGQAFEAFF
TRBV5-6	-	TRBJ2-3	TRBD2	TGTGCCAGCAGCTCTTCCCGGGGGGCAGATACGCAGTATTTT	CASSSSRGADTQYF
TRBV30	-	TRBJ1-1	-	TGTGCCTGGACCGCTGGGCGGAAGAACACTGAAGCTTTCTTT	CAWTAGRKNTEAFF
TRBV6-1	-	TRBJ2-1	-	TGTGCCAGCAGTGACCTATTAGGGCTACTTTACAATGAGCAGTTCTTC	CASSDLLGLLYNEQFF
TRBV4-2	-	TRBJ1-5	-	TGTGCCAGCAGCCAAGATCAGGTTGGGGGGGCCGGCAATCAGCCCCAGCATTTT	CASSQDQVGGAGNQPQHF
TRBV29-1	-	TRBJ2-3	TRBD1	TGCAGCGCTACAGGGGGAACAGATACGCAGTATTTT	CSATGGTDTQYF
TRBV5-1	few	TRBJ2-3	-	TGCGCCAGCAGCGCCCTACGGGACAGTTCGGGAGGGGAGCAGTATTTT	CASSALRDSSGGEQYF
TRBV5-6	-	TRBJ2-1	TRBD1	TGTGCCAGCAGCTTGCCGGGACAGGGACAGTGGGATGAGCAGTTCTTC	CASSLPGQGQWDEQFF
TRBV7-2	-	TRBJ1-1	-	TGTGCCAGCAGCTTAGTATGGGGAAACACTGAAGCTTTCTTT	CASSLVWGNTEAFF
TRBV11-1	few	TRBJ2-5	TRBD1	TGTGCCAGCAGCTTAGCCTCCGGGACAGGGTTCGGGAGGCCCCAGTACTTC	CASSLASGTGFGRPQYF
TRBV20-1	-	TRBJ1-1	-	TGCAGTGGCCTCCAGGGCACTGAAGCTTTCTTT	CSGLQGTEAFF
TRBV30	once	TRBJ2-1	TRBD2	TGTGCCTGGAGTGTAGGCGGGGGAGTGAGCAATGAGCAGTTCTTC	CAWSVGGGVSNEQFF